These 18 T cell receptor beta chains came from one sample sequenced in a study of blood T cell repertoires in COVID-19. Using immunoSEQ multiplex PCR, the repertoire was profiled, and TCRdb retains in-frame clones only, with some absent. Of about 250,000 clones listed, 87% are singletons. The source material was peripheral blood. These receptors all stem from a man aged 18 to 35 with active or convalescent COVID-19.

The rearrangement joins TRBV29-1 to TRBJ2-1, with 11 bases fitting TRBD2. From germline, CDR1 is SQVTM and CDR2 ANQGSEA. V lost 6 bases to trimming and J lost 9 bases; unmatched junction nucleotides: 7. The CDR3 runs to 13 residues. CDR3 nucleotides: TGCAGCGTCGACCTAGCGGGAGGTAGTGAGCAGTTCTTC. This gives the protein CSVDLAGGSEQFF.

This chain joins TRBV27 and TRBJ2-4; TRBD2 is a possible D gene (5 bases). CDR1 MNHEY and CDR2 SMNVEV come from the germline V gene (reference sequence). The CDR3 consists of 14 residues. The ends were cut back, 7 bases at V and 15 bases at J, with 25 bases in the middle. The CDR3 DNA is TGTGCCAGCACCTCCTCCCGACTAACGGGTAACTGGTACTTC. Protein sequence: CASTSSRLTGNWYF.

The J gene is TRBJ2-1, the V gene TRBV28; D unresolved. The CDR3 covers 15 residues. The germline V gene has CDR1 MDHEN and CDR2 SYDVKM. The V gene lost 2 bases and the J gene lost 4 bases, with 12 bases spanning the gap. The CDR3 region is CASSLGYQRYNEQFF. The CDR3 bases are TGTGCCAGCAGTTTAGGGTATCAGAGGTACAATGAGCAGTTCTTC.

This clone was seen just once. Here the CDR3 DNA reads TGTGCCAGCAGTTTAAGAGGGTCAGTAAGGGAAAAACTGTTTTTT. It codes for CASSLRGSVREKLFF. V usage is TRBV27 and J usage is TRBJ1-4; D is unclear. The germline V and J ends were trimmed by 2 bases and 8 bases, with 15 bases remaining between them. The germline CDR1 and CDR2 sequences are MNHEY and SMNVEV (reference sequence). This CDR3 is built from 15 residues.

The chain links TRBV5-1 to TRBJ1-3, with 7 positions matching TRBD1. Per germline, CDR1 SGHRS and CDR2 YFSETQ. The CDR3 is made up of 16 amino acids. J gave up 0 bases and V 4 bases, and 7 bases lay outside the gene matches. CDR3 loop: CASSEKDRASGNTIYF. The CDR3 DNA is TGCGCCAGCAGCGAAAAAGACAGGGCCTCTGGAAACACCATATATTTT.

V is TRBV5-6 and J is TRBJ2-2; 8 nucleotides line up with TRBD1. This CDR3 has 15 amino acids. The germline CDR1 and CDR2 sequences are SGHDT and YYEEEE. The ends lost 0 bases at V and 6 bases at J; junction bases unmatched: 4. CDR3 region: CASSLGDRLAGELFF. The CDR3 DNA reads TGTGCCAGCAGCTTGGGGGACAGGCTGGCCGGGGAGCTGTTTTTT.

The J gene is TRBJ2-1, the V gene TRBV6-5; 9 bases map to TRBD1. Per germline, CDR1 MNHEY and CDR2 SVGAGI. There are 14 residues in the CDR3. With V trimmed by 6 bases and J by 6 bases, 6 bases remained unmatched. This chain's CDR3 is CASRWDRVSNEQFF. CDR3 coding DNA: TGTGCCAGCAGGTGGGACAGGGTCTCCAATGAGCAGTTCTTC.

The V and J genes are TRBV5-1 and TRBJ2-7; a weak D match, TRBD2 (5 bases). Germline CDR1 reads SGHRS; CDR2 reads YFSETQ. V gave up 3 bases and J gave up 7 bases, with 8 bases separating them. The CDR3 spans 11 residues. CDR3 sequence (DNA): TGCGCCAGCAGCTCAGCGGATGAGCAGTACTTC. Protein sequence: CASSSADEQYF.

This clone was detected only once. The CDR3, as DNA: TGCGCCAGCAGTGAACAACAGGGAAATTCACCCCTCCACTTT. Translating gives CASSEQQGNSPLHF. The V gene is TRBV10-1, the J gene TRBJ1-6; a possible D gene is TRBD1 (6 bases). CDR1 and CDR2 (germline): WNHNN, SYGVQD (reference sequence). The CDR3 contains 14 residues. V lost 3 bases and J lost 7, with 10 bases in between.

The chain has TRBV29-1 and TRBJ2-2; a possible D gene is TRBD2 (5 bases). V shed 4 bases and J shed 3 bases, with 12 bases lying between them. Per germline, CDR1 SQVTM and CDR2 ANQGSEA. The CDR3 sequence is 14 residues long. CDR3 sequence (DNA): TGCAGCGTTGCTGCGGGTGGGGACACCGGGGAGCTGTTTTTT. Translating gives CSVAAGGDTGELFF.

The rearrangement uses TRBV4-3 and TRBJ1-6, with TRBD1 matching over 10 bases. The trim removed 0 bases at V and 7 bases at J, leaving 3 bases unmatched. The CDR3 contains 16 residues. Germline values: CDR1 LGHNA, CDR2 YSLEER. DNA for the CDR3: TGCGCCAGCAGCCAAGAGGTGGGACAGGGGAATTCACCCCTCCACTTT. Protein: CASSQEVGQGNSPLHF.

J is TRBJ1-6 and V is TRBV10-3; no definite D call. CDR1 is ENHRY, CDR2 SYGVKD, per germline. V shed 7 bases and J shed 6 bases, with 10 bases lying between them. The CDR3 has 13 residues. Here the CDR3 DNA reads TGTGCCATCAAGGCGGGAGCTAATTCACCCCTCCACTTT. Its protein product is CAIKAGANSPLHF.

Details on this clone: Other DNA sequences in the same sample also yield this CDR3. This chain connects TRBV20-1 to TRBJ2-7; D is unresolved. The germline CDR1 and CDR2 sequences are DFQATT and SNEGSKA (reference sequence). This CDR3 spans 10 amino acids. With 5 bases removed from V and 4 bases from J, the gap between germline ends came to 6 bases. The CDR3 nucleotides read TGCAGTGCTGGCCGTTACGAGCAGTACTTC. This encodes CSAGRYEQYF.

The V gene is TRBV5-4, the J gene TRBJ1-1; D gene uncertain. Germline loops: CDR1 SGHNT, CDR2 YYREEE (reference sequence). The CDR3 has 15 residues. The germline V and J ends were trimmed by 4 bases and 4 bases, with 17 bases remaining between them. The CDR3 sequence is CASSPRGEIFTEAFF. The CDR3 DNA follows: TGTGCCAGCAGCCCGCGGGGTGAAATTTTCACTGAAGCTTTCTTT.

The genes are TRBV20-1 and TRBJ2-3; a weak D match, TRBD2 (6 bases). The CDR3 is 11 amino acids. Germline CDR1 DFQATT, CDR2 SNEGSKA (reference sequence). The CDR3 sequence: CSSLATDTQYF. The DNA of the CDR3 is TGCAGCTCACTAGCCACAGATACGCAGTATTTT.

The chain couples TRBV20-1 to TRBJ1-1; 8 nucleotides match TRBD1. The CDR3 has 13 residues. Germline V gene lookup returns CDR1 DFQATT and CDR2 SNEGSKA (reference sequence). V lost 3 bases to trimming and J lost 5 bases; unmatched junction nucleotides: 5. In DNA form, the CDR3 reads TGCAGTGCTAGTAACAGGGGGTGGACTGAAGCTTTCTTT. Translated: CSASNRGWTEAFF.

This chain connects TRBV4-2 to TRBJ2-2, with D perhaps matching TRBD2 (5 bases). Trimming removed 5 bases at V and 10 bases at J, with 17 bases between. The germline gives CDR1 LGHNA, CDR2 YNFKEQ. The CDR3 runs 14 residues. The CDR3 loop is CASSNPLRDEELFF. The CDR3 DNA reads as TGTGCCAGCAGCAACCCCCTCCGGGATGAGGAGCTGTTTTTT.

The V gene is TRBV28, the J gene TRBJ2-2; 7 nucleotides agree with TRBD2. The germline V gene encodes CDR1 MDHEN and CDR2 SYDVKM. The CDR3 is 15 residues long. The V segment lost 3 bases and the J segment 4 bases; nucleotides outside the gene matches: 5. CDR3 coding DNA: TGTGCCAGCAGTTTCCGGACTAGGGTCACCGGGGAGCTGTTTTTT. Its translation: CASSFRTRVTGELFF.